A selection of T cell receptor beta chains follows, all from one sample in a study of T and B cells in COVID-19 patients. Via MiXCR, TCRdb re-called the multiplex PCR reads, giving one row per CDR3 protein. The sample lists nearly 15,000 distinct CDR3 sequences; about 30% were seen once. Material: blood. The receptors were gathered from a human donor who had recovered from COVID-19. CDR3s include the opening cysteine and the closing phenylalanine or tryptophan. The D gene is left open where the match is weak. Only some rows state a clone size, as once, few, many or a class for expanded clones.

v_call	j_call	d_call	clone_size	cdr3_aa	cdr3_nt
TRBV19	TRBJ2-7	TRBD2	medium-sized	CASSISPGLADEQYF	TGTGCCAGTAGTATATCCCCGGGACTAGCTGACGAGCAGTACTTC
TRBV10-3	TRBJ2-2	.	.	CAITTDSLTGELFF	TGTGCCATCACTACTGACAGTTTAACGGGGGAGCTGTTTTTT
TRBV19	TRBJ1-3	TRBD1	medium-sized	CASDRGGNTIYF	TGTGCCAGCGACAGGGGAGGAAACACCATATATTTT
TRBV27	TRBJ2-1	TRBD1	few	CASSLNRGFGTYNEQFF	TGTGCCAGCAGCCTAAACAGGGGGTTCGGAACCTACAATGAGCAGTTCTTC
TRBV6-5	TRBJ2-1	.	.	CASSYMGRENEQFF	TGTGCCAGCAGTTACATGGGAAGGGAAAATGAGCAGTTCTTC
TRBV27	TRBJ2-7	TRBD2	.	CASANFGLAGKDEQYF	TGTGCCAGCGCTAATTTCGGGCTAGCGGGAAAGGACGAGCAGTACTTC
TRBV10-3	TRBJ2-3	.	.	CAIQAGWTDRQYF	TGTGCCATCCAGGCGGGGTGGACAGATAGGCAGTATTTT
TRBV29-1	TRBJ2-1	.	medium-sized	CSVEDRFTGRSAKFF	TGCAGCGTTGAAGATAGGTTTACAGGCAGATCAGCGAAGTTCTTC
TRBV5-4	TRBJ1-4	.	.	CASSVGVLGGKLFF	TGTGCCAGCAGCGTCGGGGTCCTAGGTGGAAAACTGTTTTTT
TRBV7-6	TRBJ2-7	.	.	CASSLLAGSIREQYF	TGTGCCAGCAGCTTACTAGCCGGGAGTATCCGCGAGCAGTACTTC
TRBV13	TRBJ1-4	.	few	CASRPTGLREKLFF	TGTGCCAGCAGGCCGACAGGTTTGCGGGAAAAACTGTTTTTT
TRBV18	TRBJ2-2	TRBD1	few	CASSDYGDSTRNTGELFF	TGTGCCAGCTCCGACTATGGGGACAGCACCCGAAACACCGGGGAGCTGTTTTTT
TRBV5-5	TRBJ1-2	TRBD1	few	CASSPGQGHTF	TGTGCCAGCAGCCCCGGACAGGGACACACCTTC
TRBV5-5	TRBJ2-3	.	medium-sized	CASPPDLARADTQYF	TGTGCCAGCCCTCCCGACCTCGCGAGGGCGGATACGCAGTATTTT
TRBV11-1	TRBJ2-1	.	.	CASIADGYEQFF	TGTGCCAGCATCGCTGACGGCTATGAGCAGTTCTTC
TRBV29-1	TRBJ1-2	.	medium-sized	CSVEGSGQNYGYTF	TGCAGCGTTGAAGGTTCCGGACAGAATTATGGCTACACCTTC
TRBV5-6	TRBJ2-1	.	.	CASSLGRGPLYNEQFF	TGTGCCAGCAGCTTGGGCAGGGGACCGTTATACAATGAGCAGTTCTTC
TRBV5-1	TRBJ1-2	TRBD1	.	CASSLTGQEGYGYTF	TGCGCCAGCAGCTTGACGGGACAGGAGGGGTACGGCTACACCTTC
TRBV5-5	TRBJ1-1	.	.	CASRHPGVPNTEAFF	TGTGCCAGCAGACATCCGGGGGTTCCGAACACTGAAGCTTTCTTT
TRBV19	TRBJ2-3	.	medium-sized	CASSTGQLADTQYF	TGTGCCAGTTCTACAGGGCAATTAGCAGATACGCAGTATTTT
TRBV12-3/TRBV12-4	TRBJ1-6	TRBD1	medium-sized	CASTTDRGDSPLHF	TGTGCCAGCACCACGGACAGGGGAGATTCACCCCTCCACTTT
TRBV6-1	TRBJ2-7	.	few	CAGLGGRGYEQYF	TGTGCCGGCCTAGGAGGAAGGGGCTACGAGCAGTACTTC
TRBV4-2	TRBJ2-5	.	few	CASSQSVEAGETQYF	TGTGCCAGCAGCCAATCCGTTGAGGCGGGGGAGACCCAGTACTTC
TRBV12-3/TRBV12-4	TRBJ1-2	TRBD1	few	CASRFAGGNYGYTF	TGTGCCAGCCGATTCGCAGGGGGAAACTATGGCTACACCTTC
TRBV11-3	TRBJ2-7	.	.	CASSRSEAGHRYEQYF	TGTGCCAGCAGCCGGAGCGAGGCGGGTCATCGCTACGAGCAGTACTTC
TRBV7-2	TRBJ1-5	TRBD1	few	CASSVRDSYSNQPQHF	TGTGCCAGCAGCGTCCGGGACAGCTATAGCAATCAGCCCCAGCATTTT
TRBV6-5	TRBJ1-2	.	.	CASTQGSALFNYGYTF	TGTGCCAGCACCCAGGGGTCCGCTCTATTTAACTATGGCTACACCTTC
TRBV5-6	TRBJ1-6	.	.	CASSLAGFTEKPPLHF	TGTGCCAGCAGCTTGGCCGGTTTCACGGAGAAGCCGCCCCTCCACTTT
TRBV27	TRBJ2-3	TRBD2	few	CASSLGAGGPRDTQYF	TGTGCCAGCAGCCTAGGAGCGGGGGGGCCGAGAGATACGCAGTATTTT
TRBV18	TRBJ2-7	TRBD1	.	CASRPTGQGARAEQYF	TGTGCCAGCCGCCCAACGGGACAGGGGGCCAGGGCCGAGCAGTACTTC
TRBV11-3	TRBJ2-7	.	medium-sized	CASSLDPARDYEQYF	TGTGCCAGCAGCTTAGACCCGGCGAGGGACTACGAGCAGTACTTC
TRBV11-2	TRBJ1-5	.	.	CASSLDWGEPQHF	TGTGCCAGCAGCTTAGACTGGGGAGAGCCCCAGCATTTT
TRBV6-5	TRBJ1-5	TRBD1	few	CASSTTGAGNQPQHF	TGTGCCAGCAGTACGACAGGGGCGGGCAATCAGCCCCAGCATTTT
TRBV5-6	TRBJ2-3	.	.	CASSLNRARRLTDTQYF	TGTGCCAGCAGCTTGAATAGGGCCCGTCGCCTTACGGATACGCAGTATTTT
TRBV25-1	TRBJ1-6	.	.	CASSLRSSYNSPLHF	TGTGCCAGCAGCCTGAGAAGCTCCTATAATTCACCCCTCCACTTT
TRBV5-4	TRBJ2-2	.	medium-sized	CASSLGGSTNTGELFF	TGTGCCAGCAGCTTGGGGGGGTCAACCAACACCGGGGAGCTGTTTTTT
TRBV11-3	TRBJ2-1	TRBD2	.	CASSFQRREMDEQFF	TGTGCCAGCAGCTTTCAGCGGCGGGAGATGGATGAGCAGTTCTTC
TRBV19	TRBJ1-1	.	few	CAGGVRAEAFF	TGTGCCGGAGGGGTCCGGGCTGAAGCTTTCTTT
TRBV11-2	TRBJ1-1	.	.	CASSLQPNTEAFF	TGTGCCAGCAGCCTACAGCCGAACACTGAAGCTTTCTTT
TRBV15	TRBJ2-3	TRBD2	many	CATSRYGRETSTDTQYF	TGTGCCACCAGCAGATACGGGCGGGAGACTAGCACAGATACGCAGTATTTT
TRBV6-5	TRBJ1-1	.	.	CASTQRRGQEMAFF	TGTGCCAGCACTCAAAGGAGAGGGCAAGAGATGGCTTTCTTT
TRBV29-1	TRBJ2-3	.	medium-sized	CSLHVGPDTQYF	TGCAGCCTTCATGTCGGCCCAGATACGCAGTATTTT
TRBV7-9	TRBJ1-2	.	.	CASSLSPPIEGYTF	TGTGCCAGCAGCCTAAGTCCTCCAATCGAGGGCTACACCTTC
TRBV19	TRBJ1-1	.	medium-sized	CASSTPIQGSSEAFF	TGTGCCAGTAGTACGCCGATACAGGGCAGTAGTGAAGCTTTCTTT
TRBV7-2	TRBJ2-2	.	few	CASSRVLNTGELFF	TGTGCCAGCAGCCGGGTTCTTAACACCGGGGAGCTGTTTTTT
TRBV5-5	TRBJ1-5	TRBD1	.	CASSLGTGLNQPQHF	TGTGCCAGCAGCTTGGGGACAGGGCTGAATCAGCCCCAGCATTTT